A selection of T cell receptor beta chains follows, all from one sample in a study of T cell responses to AZD1222 COVID-19 vaccine. The data were produced by immunoSEQ multiplex PCR, yet TCRdb's version contains in-frame clones alone and is incomplete. The sample records 130,000 to 150,000 clones, about 90% being singletons. This sample comprised peripheral blood, obtained on day 0 of MenACWY control vaccination. These receptors came from an adult in good health. CDR3s leave out the opening cysteine and the closing phenylalanine or tryptophan. Each record gives: V gene, clone size, J gene, CDR3 protein. Rows give clone size only sometimes, using once, few, many, or a class for an expanded clone.

>TRBV6-6|once|TRBJ2-6
ASSPVFTSSGGSGANVLT
>TRBV9|.|TRBJ2-5
ASSVGTSGGPGTQY
>TRBV28|.|TRBJ1-5
ASSSMGGGNQPQH
>TRBV27|.|TRBJ1-2
ASSLGGTNYGYT
>TRBV6-5|.|TRBJ1-2
ASSRQGSNYGYT
>TRBV5-6|.|TRBJ2-5
ASSFGANQETQY
>TRBV3-1/TRBV3-2|.|TRBJ2-3
ASSQDRLGTQY
>TRBV11-2|.|TRBJ2-7
ASSLDGASGAWGQY
>TRBV4-1|.|TRBJ2-2
ASSPGQGNTGELF
>TRBV28|.|TRBJ2-7
ASSPPGYEQY